The 8 T cell receptor beta chains presented below share a single source sample, sequenced in a study of T cell responses to AZD1222 COVID-19 vaccine. Libraries were prepared by immunoSEQ multiplex PCR; TCRdb keeps only in-frame clonotypes and omits some of them. The table has about 120,000 clones, 88% seen once. The sequences come from peripheral blood, collected on day 0 of AZD1222 vaccination. These receptor sequences come from an adult in good health.

The chain employs TRBV4-2 and TRBJ1-5; tentative D call: TRBD1 (5 bases). Trimming shortened V by 0 bases and J by 7 bases, and 13 bases separated the two germline ends. Germline assignment: CDR1 LGHNA and CDR2 YNFKEQ. CDR3 size: 15 residues. Written as DNA, the CDR3 is TGTGCCAGCAGCCAAGACTGGGGGAGGGGACAGCCCCAGCATTTT. Protein product: CASSQDWGRGQPQHF.

The chain is built from TRBV28 and TRBJ1-5, with D unresolved. This CDR3 has 16 residues. V was trimmed by 6 bases and J by 7 bases, leaving 22 bases between them. Per the germline V gene, CDR1 is MDHEN and CDR2 is SYDVKM. The CDR3 nucleotides are TGTGCCAGCAGGTCGATCCGAGACGGTCTTGGACAGCCCCAGCATTTT. This sequence encodes CASRSIRDGLGQPQHF.

V usage is TRBV7-8 and J usage is TRBJ2-1, with TRBD1 as a possible D gene (6 bases). The CDR3 is 14 residues long. CDR1 is SGHVS, CDR2 FQNEAQ, per germline. Trimming took 4 bases from V and 3 from J, leaving 10 bases between them. The CDR3 DNA is TGTGCCAGCAGCTCCTGGACAGACTACAATGAGCAGTTCTTC. It specifies CASSSWTDYNEQFF.

V and J are TRBV28 and TRBJ2-3; TRBD1 matches 7 bases. Germline CDR1 is MDHEN and CDR2 is SYDVKM. J was trimmed by 5 bases and V by 3 bases; bases with no gene match: 14. The CDR3 has 17 residues. This CDR3 reads CASSFGLGGQAGDTQYF. As DNA, the CDR3 is TGTGCCAGCAGTTTTGGGCTGGGCGGACAGGCCGGAGATACGCAGTATTTT. Drawing the rest from reference TRBV28 and TRBJ2-3, the complete variable domain is DVKVTQSSRYLVKRTGEKVFLECVQDMDHENMFWYRQDPGLGLRLIYFSYDVKMKEKGDIPEGYSVSREKKERFSLILESASTNQTSMYLCASSFGLGGQAGDTQYFGPGTRLTVL.

The V call is TRBV7-9, the J call TRBJ2-7, with no clear D. The CDR3 is 12 amino acids. Germline V gene data show CDR1 as SEHNR and CDR2 as FQNEAQ (reference sequence). Trimming removed 1 base from V and 2 bases from J, with 3 bases in between. The CDR3 reads CASSLGAYEQYF. Written as DNA, the CDR3 is TGTGCCAGCAGCTTAGGGGCCTACGAGCAGTACTTC.

The CDR3 DNA sequence: TGCAGTGCTAGTTCGGGGATACACACTGAAGCTTTCTTT. It yields the protein CSASSGIHTEAFF. The chain has TRBV20-1 and TRBJ1-1; D unclear. The CDR3 consists of 13 residues. V was shortened by 3 bases and J by 3 bases, with 11 bases between the two germline ends. Per germline, CDR1 DFQATT and CDR2 SNEGSKA (reference sequence).

This clone was seen only once. The chain joins TRBV28 to TRBJ2-7, with D perhaps TRBD2 (5 bases). CDR1 and CDR2 from the germline V gene are MDHEN and SYDVKM. V shed 5 bases and J shed 5 bases, with 10 bases lying between them. This CDR3 is built from 12 residues. DNA for the CDR3: TGTGCCAGCAGTGAGGGTACCCACGAGCAGTACTTC. Its translation is CASSEGTHEQYF.

This clone appeared a few times. V and J are TRBV12-3 or TRBV12-4 and TRBJ1-2; D gene ambiguous. The CDR3 is 13 amino acids. With 1 base removed from V and 4 bases from J, the gap between germline ends came to 7 bases. The CDR3 protein is CASSLDSIYGYTF. DNA of the CDR3: TGTGCCAGCAGTTTAGACAGCATCTATGGCTACACCTTC.